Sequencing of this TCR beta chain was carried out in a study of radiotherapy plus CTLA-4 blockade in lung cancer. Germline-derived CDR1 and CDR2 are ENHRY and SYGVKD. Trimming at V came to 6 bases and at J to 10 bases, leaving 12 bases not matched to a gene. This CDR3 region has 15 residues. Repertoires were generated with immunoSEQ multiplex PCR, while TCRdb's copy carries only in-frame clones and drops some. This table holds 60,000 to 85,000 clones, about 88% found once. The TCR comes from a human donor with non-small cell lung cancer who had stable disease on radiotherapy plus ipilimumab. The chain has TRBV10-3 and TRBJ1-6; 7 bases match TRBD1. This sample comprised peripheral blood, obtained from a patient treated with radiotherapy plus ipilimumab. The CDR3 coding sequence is TGTGCCATCAGGGAGGGGGCGAATCCCTCCTCACCCCTCCACTTT. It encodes CAIREGANPSSPLHF.